The rows below give T cell receptor beta chains drawn from one sample of a study of shared clonotypes between healthy human individuals. This table comes from immunoSEQ multiplex PCR, and its TCRdb copy is limited to in-frame clones, with some not included. The table includes 950,000 to 1,100,000 clones, around 76% detected once. Material: memory CD4+ T cells sorted from blood. The receptors come from a man aged 18-30 years in good health. Each CDR3 is given with its conserved first and last residue. Fields, in order: V gene, clone size, D gene, J gene, CDR3 protein, CDR3 DNA. D genes are given only for firm matches. Size tells how often a clone was seen (once, few, many) or the class of an expanded clone, and some rows leave it out.

TRBV11-1	NA	TRBD1	TRBJ1-1	CASSRDREGEAFF	TGTGCCAGCAGCCGGGACAGGGAAGGTGAAGCTTTCTTT
TRBV5-1	NA	TRBD2	TRBJ2-1	CASSSGTSGGNEQFF	TGCGCCAGCAGCTCCGGGACTAGTGGAGGCAATGAGCAGTTCTTC
TRBV10-3	NA	NA	TRBJ2-1	CASGLDSGTRFF	TGTGCAAGCGGTCTCGATAGCGGTACCCGTTTCTTC
TRBV5-4	NA	NA	TRBJ1-1	CASSLAPGFEPEAFF	TGTGCCAGCAGCTTGGCTCCCGGGTTTGAGCCTGAAGCTTTCTTT
TRBV29-1	NA	NA	TRBJ2-5	CSASLGPRQETQYF	TGCAGCGCATCACTGGGTCCAAGGCAAGAGACCCAGTACTTC
TRBV7-2	few	TRBD2	TRBJ2-3	CASSSRTSYGTDTQYF	TGTGCCAGCAGCTCCCGGACTAGCTATGGCACAGATACGCAGTATTTT
TRBV7-2	NA	NA	TRBJ1-5	CASSPGGAAQPQHF	TGTGCCAGCAGCCCGGGAGGGGCGGCCCAGCCCCAGCATTTT
TRBV2	NA	NA	TRBJ2-1	CASNNGVILVDEQFF	TGTGCCAGCAACAACGGAGTGATACTAGTAGACGAGCAGTTCTTC
TRBV28	NA	NA	TRBJ1-5	CASSPTRYQPQHF	TGTGCCAGCAGTCCCACCCGGTATCAGCCCCAGCATTTT
TRBV6-6	NA	NA	TRBJ1-1	CASRAQPGKKYDFF	TGTGCCAGCAGAGCCCAGCCAGGGAAGAAGTATGATTTCTTT
TRBV7-2	NA	TRBD2	TRBJ2-1	CASSLNSATSGTNEQFF	TGTGCCAGCAGCTTAAATTCGGCGACTAGCGGTACGAATGAGCAGTTCTTC
TRBV10-3	once	NA	TRBJ2-6	CAISEGHSGANVLTF	TGTGCCATCAGTGAGGGACACTCCGGGGCCAACGTCCTGACTTTC
TRBV27	NA	TRBD2	TRBJ2-7	CASKRAGGWYEQYF	TGTGCCAGCAAACGAGCGGGAGGGTGGTACGAGCAGTACTTC
TRBV7-9	NA	NA	TRBJ1-2	CASSLAAGSNYGYTF	TGTGCCAGCAGCTTAGCTGCGGGTTCTAACTATGGCTACACCTTC
TRBV10-3	NA	NA	TRBJ1-2	CAISDDRVDGYTF	TGTGCCATCAGTGATGATAGAGTCGATGGCTACACCTTC
TRBV7-3	NA	NA	TRBJ1-5	CASSLWSQQPNQPQHF	TGTGCCAGCAGCTTATGGTCGCAGCAGCCCAATCAGCCCCAGCATTTT
TRBV5-1	few	NA	TRBJ2-5	CASSLGASPLGETQYF	TGCGCCAGCAGCTTGGGAGCGTCCCCCTTGGGGGAGACCCAGTACTTC
TRBV30	NA	NA	TRBJ2-7	CAWTESYEQYF	TGTGCCTGGACAGAAAGCTACGAGCAGTACTTC
TRBV30	NA	NA	TRBJ1-6	CAWSQDPPGTNSPLHF	TGTGCCTGGAGTCAAGACCCCCCGGGGACCAATTCACCCCTCCACTTT
TRBV6-5	NA	NA	TRBJ1-2	CASSYSNSHYGYTF	TGTGCCAGCAGTTACTCGAACAGCCACTATGGCTACACCTTC
TRBV10-3	NA	NA	TRBJ1-6	CAISDEEGTPLHF	TGTGCCATCAGTGACGAGGAAGGGACACCCCTCCACTTT
TRBV20-1	NA	NA	TRBJ2-5	CSASLGTQYF	TGCAGTGCTAGTCTGGGGACCCAGTACTTC
TRBV5-4	few	NA	TRBJ1-2	CASSLPGQDLDYGYTF	TGTGCCAGCAGTCTACCGGGACAAGATCTCGACTATGGCTACACCTTC
TRBV28	NA	NA	TRBJ2-7	CASRKHGVEQYF	TGTGCCAGCAGGAAGCACGGGGTCGAGCAGTACTTC
TRBV5-4	once	TRBD1	TRBJ2-5	CASSLDAGGRTQYF	TGTGCCAGCAGCTTGGATGCAGGGGGCCGGACCCAGTACTTC
TRBV5-1	few	TRBD1	TRBJ1-1	CASSGTQGAGTEAFF	TGCGCCAGCAGCGGTACACAGGGGGCTGGGACTGAAGCTTTCTTT
TRBV10-3	few	NA	TRBJ2-1	CAISELGNEQFF	TGTGCCATTTCGGAGCTCGGGAATGAGCAGTTCTTC
TRBV10-3	NA	NA	TRBJ2-7	CAISESGRQGGYEQYF	TGTGCCATCAGTGAGTCAGGTCGACAGGGAGGCTACGAGCAGTACTTC
TRBV5-1	once	TRBD1	TRBJ2-3	CASSDRGETDTQYF	TGCGCCAGCTCGGACAGGGGGGAAACAGATACGCAGTATTTT
TRBV29-1	NA	NA	TRBJ2-3	CSVERAADTQYF	TGCAGCGTTGAAAGGGCGGCAGATACGCAGTATTTT
TRBV7-6	NA	NA	TRBJ2-2	CATGTEATIGELFF	TGTGCCACCGGGACGGAGGCTACGATCGGGGAGCTGTTTTTT
TRBV5-1	NA	NA	TRBJ2-3	CASSLAGDTSTDTQYF	TGCGCCAGCAGCTTGGCTGGGGACACTAGCACAGATACGCAGTATTTT
TRBV2	NA	NA	TRBJ2-7	CASTQDGYEQYF	TGTGCCAGCACCCAAGACGGCTACGAGCAGTACTTC
TRBV6-1	NA	TRBD1	TRBJ2-7	CASRTRTGSSYEQYF	TGTGCCAGCAGGACCCGGACAGGGAGCTCCTACGAGCAGTACTTC
TRBV28	NA	TRBD1	TRBJ1-4	CASSFPKSQGASEKLFF	TGTGCCAGCAGTTTCCCAAAATCACAGGGGGCCTCTGAAAAACTGTTTTTT